This T cell receptor (beta chain) derives from a study of blood T cell repertoires in COVID-19. About the research overall: Acute and convalescent COVID-19 samples came from the United States, Italy and Spain.

This clone has just one count. Trimming left V 5 bases short and J 4 bases short, with 14 bases between. CDR1 is LGHDT and CDR2 is YNNKEL in the germline V gene (reference sequence). The CDR3 spans 14 residues. In the original analysis: Estimation of nucleated cell counts relied on the amplification of reference gene primers. Method: immunoSEQ multiplex PCR; TCRdb's copy keeps in-frame clones and lacks some. D and trimming were read from the DNA, whereas the V and J calls and clone size are those reported in that table. The data contain some 300,000 clones, roughly 90% of them singletons. Recruited during active infection, patients (from Seattle) were subsequently followed longitudinally.

Input material: peripheral blood. The rearrangement uses TRBV3-1 (or the pseudogene TRBV3-2) and TRBJ1-1; D is unclear. The sequence derives from a middle-aged woman with COVID-19, enrolled during active disease. The CDR3 DNA reads as TGTGCCAGCAGCTTTGACGGACTCGGCACTGAAGCTTTCTTT. This translates into CASSFDGLGTEAFF.